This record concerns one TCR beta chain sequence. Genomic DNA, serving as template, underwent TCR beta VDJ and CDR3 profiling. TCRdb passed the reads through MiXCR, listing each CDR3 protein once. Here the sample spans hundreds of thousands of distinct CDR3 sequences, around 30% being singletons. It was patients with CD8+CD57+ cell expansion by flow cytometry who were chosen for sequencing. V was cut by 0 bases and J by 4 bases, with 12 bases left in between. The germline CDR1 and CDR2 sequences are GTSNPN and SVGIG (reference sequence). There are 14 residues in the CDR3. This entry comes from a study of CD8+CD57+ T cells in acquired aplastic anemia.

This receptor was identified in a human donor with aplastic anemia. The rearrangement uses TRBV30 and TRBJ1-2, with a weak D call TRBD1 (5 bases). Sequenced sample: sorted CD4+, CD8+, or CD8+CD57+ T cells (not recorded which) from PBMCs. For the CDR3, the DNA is TGTGCCTGGAGTGTCAGGGTAGATAGCTATGGCTACACCTTC. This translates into CAWSVRVDSYGYTF.